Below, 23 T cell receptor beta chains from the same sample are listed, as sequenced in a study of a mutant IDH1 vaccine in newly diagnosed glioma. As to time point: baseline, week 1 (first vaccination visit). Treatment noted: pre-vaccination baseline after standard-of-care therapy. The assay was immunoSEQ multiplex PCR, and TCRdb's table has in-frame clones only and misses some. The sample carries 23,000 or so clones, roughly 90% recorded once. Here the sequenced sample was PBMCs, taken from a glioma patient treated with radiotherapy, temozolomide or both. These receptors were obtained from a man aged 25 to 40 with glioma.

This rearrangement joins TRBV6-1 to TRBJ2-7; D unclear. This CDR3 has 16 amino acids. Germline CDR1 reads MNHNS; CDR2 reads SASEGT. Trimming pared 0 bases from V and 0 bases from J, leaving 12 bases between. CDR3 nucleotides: TGTGCCAGCAGTGAAGCAAGAGTCCGGAACTCCTACGAGCAGTACTTC. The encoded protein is CASSEARVRNSYEQYF.

CDR3 residues: CAISSDRPDYGYTF. In nucleotides, the CDR3 is TGTGCCATCAGCTCGGACAGACCCGACTATGGCTACACCTTC. The chain uses TRBV10-3 and TRBJ1-2; possibly TRBD1 for D (6 bases). The length of the CDR3 is 14 residues. Between the trimmed V and J ends, which lost 6 bases and 3 bases, there was a span of 14 bases. Germline values: CDR1 ENHRY, CDR2 SYGVKD.

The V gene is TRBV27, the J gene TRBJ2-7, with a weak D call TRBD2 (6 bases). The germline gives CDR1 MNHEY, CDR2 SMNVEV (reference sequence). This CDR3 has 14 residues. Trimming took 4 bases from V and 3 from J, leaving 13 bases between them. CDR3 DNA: TGTGCCAGCAGTTGGGACTTAAACGGCTACGAGCAGTACTTC. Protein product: CASSWDLNGYEQYF.

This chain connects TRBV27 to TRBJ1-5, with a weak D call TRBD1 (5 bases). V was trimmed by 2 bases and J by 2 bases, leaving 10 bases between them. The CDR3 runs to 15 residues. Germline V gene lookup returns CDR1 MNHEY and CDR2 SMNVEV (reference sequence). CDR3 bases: TGTGCCAGCAGTTTAACCAGGGAGGGCAATCAGCCCCAGCATTTT. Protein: CASSLTREGNQPQHF.

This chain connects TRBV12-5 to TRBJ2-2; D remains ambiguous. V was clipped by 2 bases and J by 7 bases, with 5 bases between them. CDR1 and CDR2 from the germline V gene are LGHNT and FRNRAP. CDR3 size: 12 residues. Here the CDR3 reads CASGLLSGELFF. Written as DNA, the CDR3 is TGTGCTAGTGGTTTGTTAAGCGGGGAGCTGTTTTTT.

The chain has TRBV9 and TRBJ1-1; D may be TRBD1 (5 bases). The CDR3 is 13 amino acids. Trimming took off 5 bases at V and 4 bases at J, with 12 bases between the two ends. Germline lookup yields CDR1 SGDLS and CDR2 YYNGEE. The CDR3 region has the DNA TGTGCCAGCAGGGACCGGGGGGGCACTGAAGCTTTCTTT. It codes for CASRDRGGTEAFF.

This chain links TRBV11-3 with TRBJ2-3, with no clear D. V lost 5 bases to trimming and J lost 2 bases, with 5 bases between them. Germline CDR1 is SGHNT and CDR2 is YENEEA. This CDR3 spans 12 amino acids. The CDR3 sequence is CASSLYTDTQYF. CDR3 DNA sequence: TGTGCCAGCAGCCTCTACACAGATACGCAGTATTTT.

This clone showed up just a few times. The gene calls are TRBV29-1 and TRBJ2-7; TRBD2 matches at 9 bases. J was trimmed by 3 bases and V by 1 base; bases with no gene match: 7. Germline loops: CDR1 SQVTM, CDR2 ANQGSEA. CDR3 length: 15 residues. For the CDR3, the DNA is TGCAGCGTTGAAGCATGGGCTAGCGGGGACTACGAGCAGTACTTC. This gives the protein CSVEAWASGDYEQYF.

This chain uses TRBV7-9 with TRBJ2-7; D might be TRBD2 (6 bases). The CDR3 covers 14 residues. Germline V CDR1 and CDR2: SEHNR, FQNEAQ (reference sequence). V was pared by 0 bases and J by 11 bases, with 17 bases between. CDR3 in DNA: TGTGCCAGCAGCTTAGCAGGACTAAGCGCCCAGAAGTACTTC. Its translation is CASSLAGLSAQKYF.

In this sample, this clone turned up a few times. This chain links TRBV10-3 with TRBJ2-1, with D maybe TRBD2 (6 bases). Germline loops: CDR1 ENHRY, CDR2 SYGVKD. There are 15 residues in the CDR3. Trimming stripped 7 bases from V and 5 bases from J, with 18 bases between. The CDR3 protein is CAITLSQGGNNEQFF. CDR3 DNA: TGTGCCATCACCTTAAGCCAGGGAGGTAACAATGAGCAGTTCTTC.

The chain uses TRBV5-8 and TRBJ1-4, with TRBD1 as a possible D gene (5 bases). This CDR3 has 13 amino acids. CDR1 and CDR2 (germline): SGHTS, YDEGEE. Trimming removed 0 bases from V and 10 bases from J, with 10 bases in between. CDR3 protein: CASSLGRVGKLFF. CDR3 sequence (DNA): TGTGCCAGCAGCTTGGGCAGGGTCGGAAAACTGTTTTTT.

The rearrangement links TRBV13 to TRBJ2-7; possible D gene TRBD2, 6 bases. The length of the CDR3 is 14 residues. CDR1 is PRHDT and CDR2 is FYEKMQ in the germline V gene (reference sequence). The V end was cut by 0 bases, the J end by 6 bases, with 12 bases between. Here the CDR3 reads CASSLGEGGREQYF. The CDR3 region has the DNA TGTGCCAGCAGCTTAGGGGAGGGCGGCCGCGAGCAGTACTTC.

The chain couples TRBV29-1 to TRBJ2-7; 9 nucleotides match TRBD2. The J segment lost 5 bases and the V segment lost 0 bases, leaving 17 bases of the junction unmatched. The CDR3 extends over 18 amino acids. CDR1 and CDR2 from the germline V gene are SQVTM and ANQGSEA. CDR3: CSVEEQGGISGSRNEQYF. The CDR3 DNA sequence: TGCAGCGTTGAAGAACAGGGCGGAATTAGCGGGAGTAGAAACGAGCAGTACTTC.

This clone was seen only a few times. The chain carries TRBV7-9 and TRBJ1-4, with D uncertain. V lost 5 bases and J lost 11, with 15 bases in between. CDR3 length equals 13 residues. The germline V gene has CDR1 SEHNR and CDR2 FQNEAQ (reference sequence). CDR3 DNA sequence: TGTGCCAGCAGCCCCCAAGACCCGGAGAAACTGTTTTTT. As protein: CASSPQDPEKLFF.

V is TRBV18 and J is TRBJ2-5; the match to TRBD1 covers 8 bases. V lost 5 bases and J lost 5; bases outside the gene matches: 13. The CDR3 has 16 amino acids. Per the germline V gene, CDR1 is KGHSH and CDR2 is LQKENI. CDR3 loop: CASSALSTGEDETQYF. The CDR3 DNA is TGTGCCAGCTCAGCCTTGTCGACAGGGGAAGATGAGACCCAGTACTTC.

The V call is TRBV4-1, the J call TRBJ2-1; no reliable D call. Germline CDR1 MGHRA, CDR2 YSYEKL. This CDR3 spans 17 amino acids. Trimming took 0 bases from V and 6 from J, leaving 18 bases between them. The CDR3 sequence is CASSQETSGLPFNEQFF. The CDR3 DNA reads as TGCGCCAGCAGCCAAGAGACCTCCGGTCTACCTTTCAATGAGCAGTTCTTC.

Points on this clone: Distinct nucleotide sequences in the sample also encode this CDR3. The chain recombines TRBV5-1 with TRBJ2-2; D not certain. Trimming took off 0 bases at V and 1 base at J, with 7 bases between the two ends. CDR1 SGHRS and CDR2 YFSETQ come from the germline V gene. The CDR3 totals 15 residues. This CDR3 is CASSLEGLNTGELFF. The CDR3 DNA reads TGCGCCAGCAGCTTGGAGGGCCTGAACACCGGGGAGCTGTTTTTT.

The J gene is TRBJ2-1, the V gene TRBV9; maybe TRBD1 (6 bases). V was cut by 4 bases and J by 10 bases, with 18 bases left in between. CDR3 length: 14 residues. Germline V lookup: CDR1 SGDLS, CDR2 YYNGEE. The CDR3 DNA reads TGTGCCAGCAGCCCAGGACTGGGGGCAAGGGAGCAGTTCTTC. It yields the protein CASSPGLGAREQFF.

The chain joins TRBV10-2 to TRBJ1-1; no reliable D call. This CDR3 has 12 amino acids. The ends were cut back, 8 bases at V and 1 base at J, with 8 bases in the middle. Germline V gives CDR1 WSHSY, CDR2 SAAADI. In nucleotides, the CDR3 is TGCGCCAGCCTGGACCCGAACACTGAAGCTTTCTTT. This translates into CASLDPNTEAFF.

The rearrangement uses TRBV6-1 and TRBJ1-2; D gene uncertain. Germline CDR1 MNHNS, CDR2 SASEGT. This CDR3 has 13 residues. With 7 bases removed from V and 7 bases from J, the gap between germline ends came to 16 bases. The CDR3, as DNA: TGTGCCAGCACTCAGGACCGTAGAGCTGGCTACACCTTC. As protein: CASTQDRRAGYTF.

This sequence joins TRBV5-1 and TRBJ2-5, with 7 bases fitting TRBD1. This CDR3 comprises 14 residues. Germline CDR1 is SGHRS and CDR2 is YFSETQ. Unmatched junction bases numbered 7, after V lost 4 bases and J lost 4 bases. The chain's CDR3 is CASSRDSYRETQYF. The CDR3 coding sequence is TGCGCCAGCAGCCGGGACAGCTACCGAGAGACCCAGTACTTC.

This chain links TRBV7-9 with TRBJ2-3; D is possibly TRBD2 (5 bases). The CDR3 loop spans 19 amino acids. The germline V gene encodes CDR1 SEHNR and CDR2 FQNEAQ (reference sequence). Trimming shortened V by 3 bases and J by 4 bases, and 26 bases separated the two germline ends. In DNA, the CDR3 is TGTGCCAGCAGCTTTAGCGTTTTCCGGGCCGCTCCCGGGGCAGATACGCAGTATTTT. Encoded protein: CASSFSVFRAAPGADTQYF.

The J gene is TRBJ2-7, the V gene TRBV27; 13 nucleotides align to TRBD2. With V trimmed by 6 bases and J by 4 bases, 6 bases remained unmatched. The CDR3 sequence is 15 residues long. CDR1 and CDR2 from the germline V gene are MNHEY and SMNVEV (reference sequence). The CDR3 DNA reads TGTGCCAGCAGGGATTTGACTAGCGGGAGGTACGAGCAGTACTTC. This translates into CASRDLTSGRYEQYF.